In its sample, the clone carrying this T cell receptor (beta chain) was seen a few times. The CDR3 runs to 14 residues. Germline lookup yields CDR1 MNHNS and CDR2 SASEGT. The V and J ends lost 6 bases and 1 base, in that order; junction bases with no gene match: 2. Clones were sequenced by immunoSEQ multiplex PCR, and TCRdb holds only the in-frame ones, with some missing. The data contain 73,000 or so clones, roughly 85% of them singletons. As for time point: after neoadjuvant nivolumab, at surgical resection. This sample is part of a study of neoadjuvant anti-PD-1 for oral cavity cancer. The material was PBMCs, obtained after nivolumab (anti-PD-1) treatment. This chain connects TRBV6-1 to TRBJ2-2, with 7 bases lining up with TRBD1. The receptor was isolated from a person aged 40 to 85 with oral cavity squamous cell carcinoma. The CDR3 DNA follows: TGTGCCAGCAGCCGGGACAGGAACACCGGGGAGCTGTTTTTT. It encodes CASSRDRNTGELFF.